This T cell receptor (beta chain) derives from a study of T cells in localized non-small cell lung cancer. A remark on this clone: Its antigen is unidentified.

TCRdb's table, derived via immunoSEQ multiplex PCR, lists solely in-frame clones and lacks some. The table shows around 140,000 clones, with 89% occurring only once. Overall study results and limits: Turning up in adjacent lung were a median approximately 60 of the top 100 tumor clones. Of the tissues analyzed, uninvolved adjacent lung showed maximal T cell clonality, greater than tumor. With higher T cell density in blood came longer overall survival. The tumor had only one region sequenced, so heterogeneity remains possible.

The sample in question was peripheral blood, obtained before any cancer treatment. The source of this sequence is a female donor of 60 years or more with stage I lung adenocarcinoma.

In DNA form, the CDR3 reads TGTGCCAGCATTTCGGGGCAGGGGGCCCTTCAGCCCCAGCATTTT. It codes for CASISGQGALQPQHF. The V call is TRBV6-1, the J call TRBJ1-5, with 8 bases lining up with TRBD1. There are 15 residues in the CDR3. Germline V lookup: CDR1 MNHNS, CDR2 SASEGT. V was pared by 7 bases and J by 6 bases, with 11 bases of the junction left unmatched.